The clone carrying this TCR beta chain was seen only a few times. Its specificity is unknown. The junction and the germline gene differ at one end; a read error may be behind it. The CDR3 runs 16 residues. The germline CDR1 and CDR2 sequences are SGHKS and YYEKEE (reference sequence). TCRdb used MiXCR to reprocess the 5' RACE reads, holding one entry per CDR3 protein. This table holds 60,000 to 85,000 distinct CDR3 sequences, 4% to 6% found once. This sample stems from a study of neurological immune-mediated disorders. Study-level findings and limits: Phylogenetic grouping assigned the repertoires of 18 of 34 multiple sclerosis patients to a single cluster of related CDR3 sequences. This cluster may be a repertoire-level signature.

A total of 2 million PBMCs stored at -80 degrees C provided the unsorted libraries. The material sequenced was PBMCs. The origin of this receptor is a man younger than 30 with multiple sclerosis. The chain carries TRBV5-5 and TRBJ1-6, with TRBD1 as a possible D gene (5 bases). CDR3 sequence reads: CASSFHQGSYNSPLNF. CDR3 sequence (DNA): TGTGCCAGCAGCTTTCACCAGGGCTCCTATAATTCACCCCTCAACTTT.